These 28 T cell receptor beta chains originate from one sample sequenced in a study of cytomegalovirus exposure and HLA in healthy donors. PCR employed 60 Vbeta and 13 Jbeta primers. Clones were sequenced by immunoSEQ multiplex PCR, and TCRdb holds only the in-frame ones, with some missing. The sample shows roughly 98,000 clones, around 82% of them seen only once. Sequencing was done on a sample of PBMCs. The receptors were sampled from a man aged 35 to 55 in good health and CMV-seronegative.

The chain couples TRBV28 to TRBJ2-2; 7 positions agree with TRBD1. J was trimmed by 6 bases and V by 6 bases; bases with no gene match: 4. Germline CDR1 MDHEN, CDR2 SYDVKM. The CDR3 loop spans 13 amino acids. CDR3 loop: CASSRQGPGELFF. The CDR3 region has the DNA TGTGCCAGCAGCCGACAGGGACCCGGGGAGCTGTTTTTT.

This chain uses TRBV6-4 with TRBJ2-3, with 12 nucleotides matching TRBD2. Germline CDR1 reads MRHNA; CDR2 reads SNTAGT. CDR3 length: 15 residues. Unmatched junction bases numbered 0, after V lost 5 bases and J lost 0 bases. Written as DNA, the CDR3 is TGTGCCAGCAGTCTAGCGGGAGGGAGCACAGATACGCAGTATTTT. Translation: CASSLAGGSTDTQYF.

The chain links TRBV29-1 to TRBJ2-5; 9 bases map to TRBD2. Germline CDR1 is SQVTM and CDR2 is ANQGSEA. CDR3 size: 15 residues. Trimming at V came to 4 bases and at J to 4 bases, leaving 10 bases not matched to a gene. In DNA, the CDR3 is TGCAGCGTTGGGGGGGGTAGCGGGAGCCCAGAGACCCAGTACTTC. Residues: CSVGGGSGSPETQYF.

The chain recombines TRBV19 with TRBJ2-1; D gene unclear. The germline V and J ends were trimmed by 1 base and 4 bases, with 8 bases remaining between them. The CDR3 covers 14 residues. CDR1 and CDR2 (germline): LNHDA, SQIVND (reference sequence). The chain's CDR3 is CASSIGQEYNEQFF. Written as DNA, the CDR3 is TGTGCCAGTAGTATAGGACAAGAATACAATGAGCAGTTCTTC.

V and J are TRBV14 and TRBJ2-7; 14 nucleotides agree with TRBD2. CDR1 is SGHDN, CDR2 FVKESK, per germline. Trimming at V came to 4 bases and at J to 5 bases, leaving 4 bases not matched to a gene. The CDR3 is 15 residues long. The CDR3 is CASSRTSGRIHEQYF. DNA for the CDR3: TGTGCCAGCAGCCGGACTAGCGGGAGGATCCACGAGCAGTACTTC.

The rearrangement uses TRBV7-9 and TRBJ2-1; D is undetermined. The CDR3 is 13 amino acids. The germline V gene encodes CDR1 SEHNR and CDR2 FQNEAQ (reference sequence). V lost 0 bases to trimming and J lost 7 bases, with 7 bases between them. CDR3 residues: CASSLAPGNEQFF. CDR3 sequence (DNA): TGTGCCAGCAGCTTAGCGCCCGGGAATGAGCAGTTCTTC.

CDR3 in amino acids: CASSWGTSGAYEQYF. In DNA form, the CDR3 reads TGTGCCAGCAGCTGGGGGACTAGCGGGGCTTACGAGCAGTACTTC. The chain uses TRBV5-4 and TRBJ2-7, with TRBD2 matching over 13 bases. The V gene end was trimmed by 3 bases and the J gene end by 4 bases; junction bases not matched to a gene: 4. CDR1 and CDR2 (germline): SGHNT, YYREEE (reference sequence). CDR3 length: 15 amino acids.

The rearrangement uses TRBV2 and TRBJ2-7; tentatively, D is TRBD1 (5 bases). Germline V gene sequence: CDR1 SNHLY, CDR2 FYNNEI. V gave up 6 bases and J gave up 3 bases, with 6 bases separating them. This CDR3 spans 11 amino acids. Here the CDR3 DNA reads TGTGCCAGCAGCAGGGACTACGAGCAGTACTTC. It translates to CASSRDYEQYF. The full variable domain, rest sourced from reference TRBV2 and TRBJ2-7, is EPEVTQTPSHQVTQMGQEVILRCVPISNHLYFYWYRQILGQKVEFLVSFYNNEISEKSEIFDDQFSVERPDGSNFTLKIRSTKLEDSAMYFCASSRDYEQYFGPGTRLTVT.

CDR3 nucleotide sequence: TGTGCCAGCACCCTCGGGACAGGTCGGGGCGAGCAGTACTTC. This sequence encodes CASTLGTGRGEQYF. The V call is TRBV28, the J call TRBJ2-7; the match to TRBD1 covers 8 bases. The CDR3 spans 14 residues. Per the germline V gene, CDR1 is MDHEN and CDR2 is SYDVKM. The junction had 11 bases not matched to a gene; V was cut back by 7 bases and J by 6 bases.

CDR3 nucleotides: TGTGCCAGCAGCTTGTCTAGCCTAGAGACCCAGTACTTC. This encodes CASSLSSLETQYF. The rearrangement joins TRBV5-4 to TRBJ2-5; TRBD2 might be the D (5 bases). Deletions cut 1 base from V and 4 bases from J, with 8 bases between. Germline lookup yields CDR1 SGHNT and CDR2 YYREEE (reference sequence). CDR3 length: 13 amino acids.

The chain joins TRBV12-5 to TRBJ2-3, with TRBD2 matching over 9 bases. This CDR3 has 14 residues. V shed 7 bases and J 4 bases; nucleotides not matched to a gene: 6. Germline V lookup: CDR1 LGHNT, CDR2 FRNRAP. The CDR3 DNA sequence: TGTGCTAGTGCCCCAAGCGGGGGGTCAGATACGCAGTATTTT. It yields the protein CASAPSGGSDTQYF.

V usage is TRBV10-2 and J usage is TRBJ2-3; 7 bases agree with TRBD1. The CDR3 runs 12 residues. From germline, CDR1 is WSHSY and CDR2 SAAADI. J lost 6 bases, V lost 8 bases, and 5 bases had no gene match. This CDR3 reads CASGLQGDTQYF. For the CDR3, the DNA is TGCGCCAGCGGGCTACAGGGGGATACGCAGTATTTT.

The V gene is TRBV7-6, the J gene TRBJ2-7, with 8 bases fitting TRBD2. Germline V lookup: CDR1 SGHVS, CDR2 FNYEAQ. This CDR3 region has 14 residues. Unmatched junction bases numbered 4, after V lost 2 bases and J lost 4 bases. CDR3 sequence reads: CASSLTSGSYEQYF. The CDR3 DNA sequence: TGTGCCAGCAGCTTAACTAGCGGATCATACGAGCAGTACTTC.

This clone was detected only a few times. The chain is built from TRBV28 and TRBJ1-1; 9 positions agree with TRBD1. This CDR3 is 16 amino acids long. CDR1 and CDR2 from the germline V gene are MDHEN and SYDVKM. Trimming took 10 bases from V and 6 from J; bases not matched to a gene: 18. Here the CDR3 reads CAILPPGGQGSSEAFF. The CDR3 DNA reads TGTGCCATCCTACCCCCAGGGGGACAGGGTTCTTCTGAAGCTTTCTTT.

The chain carries TRBV27 and TRBJ2-7, with TRBD2 identical over 10 bases. The CDR3 is 14 amino acids. J lost 4 bases, V lost 6 bases, and 6 bases had no gene match. The germline V gene encodes CDR1 MNHEY and CDR2 SMNVEV (reference sequence). For the CDR3, the DNA is TGTGCCAGCAGGCTAGCGGGGGCCTTATACGAGCAGTACTTC. This gives the protein CASRLAGALYEQYF.

This chain uses TRBV5-1 with TRBJ2-2, with TRBD2 as a possible D gene (6 bases). The CDR3 covers 15 residues. Trimming stripped 1 base from V and 1 base from J, with 8 bases between. The germline V gene encodes CDR1 SGHRS and CDR2 YFSETQ. DNA for the CDR3: TGCGCCAGCAGCTTGTACGGGGGGAACACCGGGGAGCTGTTTTTT. Its protein product is CASSLYGGNTGELFF.

As for this clone: This same CDR3 is encoded by further DNA sequences in the sample. The rearrangement joins TRBV30 to TRBJ2-6, with D unclear. The V and J ends lost 5 bases and 1 base respectively, with 6 bases between them. This CDR3 has 13 amino acids. CDR1 is GTSNPN, CDR2 SVGIG, per germline (reference sequence). The DNA for the CDR3 is TGTGCCTGGTCTTTTTCTGGGGCCAACGTCCTGACTTTC. Protein product: CAWSFSGANVLTF.

The chain employs TRBV5-4 and TRBJ2-1; TRBD1 aligns across 7 bases. Germline trimming cut 0 bases from V and 0 bases from J; bases unmatched to any gene: 6. The germline V gene encodes CDR1 SGHNT and CDR2 YYREEE (reference sequence). The CDR3 runs 17 residues. CDR3 residues: CASSLGWDRSSYNEQFF. In DNA, the CDR3 is TGTGCCAGCAGCTTGGGGTGGGACAGAAGCTCCTACAATGAGCAGTTCTTC.

This clone is categorized as medium-sized (0.01 to 0.1%). V gene TRBV5-1 combines with J gene TRBJ1-1, with TRBD1 identical over 8 bases. Germline V gene sequence: CDR1 SGHRS, CDR2 YFSETQ. V dropped 2 bases and J dropped 6; count of bases not matched to a gene: 9. The CDR3 consists of 15 residues. As DNA, the CDR3 is TGCGCCAGCAGCTTAGTTTCCCAGGGGGCCGCTGAAGCTTTCTTT. Amino acid sequence: CASSLVSQGAAEAFF.

V and J are TRBV7-9 and TRBJ2-1; perhaps TRBD1 as D (8 bases). Trimming left V 5 bases short and J 4 bases short, with 15 bases between. This CDR3 is built from 15 residues. CDR1 and CDR2 (germline): SEHNR, FQNEAQ (reference sequence). This CDR3 reads CASSTGQGGYNEQFF. The CDR3 region has the DNA TGTGCCAGCAGCACAGGACAGGGAGGGTACAATGAGCAGTTCTTC.

The V call is TRBV6-6, the J call TRBJ2-1, with D possibly matching TRBD2 (5 bases). The V end was cut by 7 bases, the J end by 2 bases, with 12 bases between. The CDR3 spans 14 residues. CDR1 is MNHNY, CDR2 SVGAGI, per germline (reference sequence). The CDR3 coding sequence is TGTGCCAGCACCCTAGGAGCGGCCTACAATGAGCAGTTCTTC. Translating gives CASTLGAAYNEQFF.

V is TRBV2 and J is TRBJ2-7; 7 bases line up with TRBD2. Germline V gene sequence: CDR1 SNHLY, CDR2 FYNNEI. Losses at the gene ends were 7 bases for V and 3 bases for J; bases not matched to a gene: 6. The CDR3 sequence is 13 residues long. The CDR3 here is CASKVRESYEQYF. The CDR3 bases are TGTGCCAGCAAGGTGCGGGAGAGCTACGAGCAGTACTTC.

J is TRBJ1-1 and V is TRBV10-3, with D possibly matching TRBD1 (5 bases). V was clipped by 2 bases and J by 1 base, with 8 bases between them. The germline V gene has CDR1 ENHRY and CDR2 SYGVKD. The CDR3 totals 14 residues. The CDR3 loop is CAISENRPNTEAFF. As DNA, the CDR3 is TGTGCCATCAGTGAGAACAGGCCGAACACTGAAGCTTTCTTT.

The rearrangement joins TRBV30 to TRBJ1-6; possibly TRBD1 for D (5 bases). Germline V gives CDR1 GTSNPN, CDR2 SVGIG (reference sequence). Trimming cost V 5 bases and J 9 bases, with 14 bases left between them. The CDR3 loop spans 13 amino acids. The CDR3 is CAWDSVLRSPLHF. CDR3 bases: TGTGCCTGGGACAGCGTGTTGCGTTCACCCCTCCACTTT.

This sequence joins TRBV2 and TRBJ1-5; D gene unclear. CDR1 and CDR2 from the germline V gene are SNHLY and FYNNEI. The CDR3 is 15 amino acids. V lost 3 bases and J 1 base, leaving 10 bases between the germline ends. CDR3 sequence: CASSEGEKSNQPQHF. As DNA, the CDR3 is TGTGCCAGCAGTGAGGGCGAAAAAAGCAATCAGCCCCAGCATTTT. Together with reference TRBV2 and TRBJ1-5, the CDR3 gives the full variable domain: EPEVTQTPSHQVTQMGQEVILRCVPISNHLYFYWYRQILGQKVEFLVSFYNNEISEKSEIFDDQFSVERPDGSNFTLKIRSTKLEDSAMYFCASSEGEKSNQPQHFGDGTRLSIL.

The J gene is TRBJ1-1, the V gene TRBV7-8; TRBD1 is a possible D gene (5 bases). The CDR3 is made up of 17 amino acids. The V end lost 1 base, the J end lost 0 bases, and 15 bases lay between the germline ends. The germline V gene has CDR1 SGHVS and CDR2 FQNEAQ. CDR3 sequence: CASSLGNGASMNTEAFF. The CDR3 DNA reads TGTGCCAGCAGCTTAGGGAATGGGGCCTCGATGAACACTGAAGCTTTCTTT.

The table lists this clone with a few counts. V usage is TRBV5-6 and J usage is TRBJ2-7, with 9 bases that match TRBD1. Germline V gene lookup returns CDR1 SGHDT and CDR2 YYEEEE. V lost 2 bases, J lost 1 base, and 4 bases stayed unmatched. CDR3 length: 15 residues. The CDR3 bases are TGTGCCAGCAGCTTTAAGGGACAGGGATCCTACGAGCAGTACTTC. This codes for CASSFKGQGSYEQYF.

This chain joins TRBV7-9 and TRBJ2-2; TRBD1 agrees at 8 bases. CDR1 and CDR2 from the germline V gene are SEHNR and FQNEAQ (reference sequence). Trimming removed 4 bases from V and 0 bases from J; junction bases left unmatched: 7. This CDR3 is 17 amino acids long. CDR3 bases: TGTGCCAGCAGCTCGCCCTGGACAGGGTCGAACACCGGGGAGCTGTTTTTT. It codes for CASSSPWTGSNTGELFF.